This entry is about one TCR beta chain. V was clipped by 5 bases and J by 2 bases, with 10 bases between them. Germline CDR1 is MDHEN and CDR2 is SYDVKM. The CDR3 has 14 residues. These data originate in a study of Ad26.COV2.S vaccination and SARS-CoV-2 variants. Across the whole study: It was the COV1001 Ad26.COV2.S trial arm that included the donor.

Treatment indicated: around 19 received Ad26.COV2.S at low or high dose, single or two shots; 5 received placebo; per-sample allocation not given. Specimen acquisition occurred on day 63 following the initial vaccine or placebo injection. Wuhan-strain SARS-CoV-2 spike was expressed by the Ad26 vector that made up the vaccine. Some clones are missing from TCRdb's copy, which holds only in-frame ones; the method was immunoSEQ multiplex PCR. The table shows approximately 340,000 clones, with 80% to 90% occurring only once. Source: peripheral blood, taken in a trial of Ad26.COV2.S vaccine versus placebo. This rearrangement joins TRBV28 to TRBJ1-5; possibly TRBD1 for D (5 bases). The origin of this receptor is a person between 18 and 59 years old who received the Ad26.COV2.S COVID-19 vaccine or a placebo. The chain's CDR3 is CASSPGRGNQPQHF. CDR3 bases: TGTGCCAGCAGTCCAGGGAGGGGCAATCAGCCCCAGCATTTT.